The 8 T cell receptor beta chains given below trace back to one sample, sequenced in a study of T cells after yellow fever vaccination. TCRdb re-called the 5' RACE reads with MiXCR, one entry per CDR3 protein. The table shows about 96,000 distinct CDR3 sequences, with roughly 9% occurring only once. The sequencing here drew on CD8+ T cells not binding an NS4B(214-222) dextramer, sorted from PBMCs, taken approximately 16 days after the first yellow fever vaccination. The source of these receptors is a young man who received the YFV17D yellow fever vaccine.

In this sample, this clonotype turned up many times. The rearrangement joins TRBV4-1 to TRBJ1-2, with D possibly matching TRBD1 (6 bases). Per germline, CDR1 MGHRA and CDR2 YSYEKL. The V gene lost 2 bases and the J gene lost 5 bases, with 24 bases spanning the gap. This CDR3 is 18 amino acids long. As DNA, the CDR3 is TGCGCCAGCAGCCAACCACCAGCCGGGGGGCTGCTCGGGTATGGCTACACCTTC. This translates into CASSQPPAGGLLGYGYTF.

The V call is TRBV12-3 or TRBV12-4, the J call TRBJ2-2; a possible D gene is TRBD1 (6 bases). Trimming pared 6 bases from V and 5 bases from J, leaving 13 bases between. The CDR3 consists of 14 residues. CDR3 amino acids: CASRSNRVTGELFF. The CDR3 DNA sequence: TGTGCCAGCAGGTCCAACAGGGTAACCGGGGAGCTGTTTTTT.

This clonotype was recorded a few times. This chain uses TRBV6-1 with TRBJ2-2; 9 nucleotides align to TRBD1. With 6 bases clipped from V and 3 bases from J, the junction kept 5 bases outside the gene matches. Germline CDR1 reads MNHNS; CDR2 reads SASEGT. CDR3 length equals 15 residues. This CDR3 reads CASSPGQGYTGELFF. CDR3 coding DNA: TGTGCCAGCAGCCCCGGACAGGGGTACACCGGGGAGCTGTTTTTT.

CDR3 nucleotide sequence: TGTGCCAGCAGCACCATGAGGGCTCCCGGGAGAGAGACCCAGTACTTC. It is translated as CASSTMRAPGRETQYF. The rearrangement joins TRBV12-3 or TRBV12-4 to TRBJ2-5; TRBD2 is a possible D gene (6 bases). V shed 6 bases and J shed 4 bases, with 21 bases lying between them. CDR3 length equals 16 residues.

The gene calls are TRBV4-3 and TRBJ2-7, with TRBD2 as a possible D gene (5 bases). The germline V and J ends were trimmed by 0 bases and 2 bases, with 11 bases remaining between them. The germline V gene has CDR1 LGHNA and CDR2 YSLEER. This CDR3 region has 15 residues. In nucleotides, the CDR3 is TGCGCCAGCAGCCAAGATGGGAGCACCACCTACGAGCAGTACTTC. Amino acid sequence: CASSQDGSTTYEQYF.

This chain connects TRBV28 to TRBJ2-5; D unresolved. This CDR3 contains 14 residues. Trimming left V 2 bases short and J 0 bases short, with 7 bases between. Germline V gives CDR1 MDHEN, CDR2 SYDVKM. This chain's CDR3 is CASSLLENQETQYF. The CDR3 DNA sequence: TGTGCCAGCAGTTTACTTGAGAACCAAGAGACCCAGTACTTC. Combining the CDR3 with reference TRBV28 and TRBJ2-5 gives the whole variable domain DVKVTQSSRYLVKRTGEKVFLECVQDMDHENMFWYRQDPGLGLRLIYFSYDVKMKEKGDIPEGYSVSREKKERFSLILESASTNQTSMYLCASSLLENQETQYFGPGTRLLVL.

This clonotype was seen more than once but under ten times. The CDR3 spells CSVVRTGGNEQYF. The CDR3 coding sequence is TGCAGCGTTGTTCGAACAGGGGGTAACGAGCAGTACTTC. The chain is built from TRBV29-1 and TRBJ2-7; 8 positions agree with TRBD1. The CDR3 is made up of 13 amino acids. V shed 4 bases and J 5 bases; nucleotides not matched to a gene: 7. Germline lookup yields CDR1 SQVTM and CDR2 ANQGSEA.

This chain joins TRBV5-1 and TRBJ2-7; D unresolved. V was pared by 4 bases and J by 10 bases, with 18 bases between. CDR3 length: 13 residues. Germline V gives CDR1 SGHRS, CDR2 YFSETQ. The CDR3 is CASSTSTFGDQYF. The CDR3 nucleotides are TGCGCCAGCAGCACCTCTACATTCGGCGATCAGTACTTC.